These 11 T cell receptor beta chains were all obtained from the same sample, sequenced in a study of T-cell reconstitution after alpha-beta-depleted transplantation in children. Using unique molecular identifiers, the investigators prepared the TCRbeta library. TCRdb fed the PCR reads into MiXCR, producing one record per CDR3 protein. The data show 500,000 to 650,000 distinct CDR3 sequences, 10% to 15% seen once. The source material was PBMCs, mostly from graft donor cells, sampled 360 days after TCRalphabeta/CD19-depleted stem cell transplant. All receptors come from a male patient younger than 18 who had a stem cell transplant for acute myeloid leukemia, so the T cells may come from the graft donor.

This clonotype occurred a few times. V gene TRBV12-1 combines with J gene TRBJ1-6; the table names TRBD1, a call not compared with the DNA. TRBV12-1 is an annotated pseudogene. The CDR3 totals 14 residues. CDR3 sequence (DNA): TGTGCCAGCAGCCCCCGGATTGCGTACTCACCCCTCCACTTT. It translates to CASSPRIAYSPLHF.

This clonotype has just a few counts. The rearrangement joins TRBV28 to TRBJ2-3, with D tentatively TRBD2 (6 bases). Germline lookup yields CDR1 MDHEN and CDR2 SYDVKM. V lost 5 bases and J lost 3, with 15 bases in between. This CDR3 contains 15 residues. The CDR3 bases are TGTGCCAGCAGTCCGACGGAGGGGAGAACAGATACGCAGTATTTT. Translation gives CASSPTEGRTDTQYF. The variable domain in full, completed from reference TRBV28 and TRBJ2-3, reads DVKVTQSSRYLVKRTGEKVFLECVQDMDHENMFWYRQDPGLGLRLIYFSYDVKMKEKGDIPEGYSVSREKKERFSLILESASTNQTSMYLCASSPTEGRTDTQYFGPGTRLTVL.

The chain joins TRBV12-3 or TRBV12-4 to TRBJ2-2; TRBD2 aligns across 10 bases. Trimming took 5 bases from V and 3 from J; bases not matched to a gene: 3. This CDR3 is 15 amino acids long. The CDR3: CASSVTSGDTGELFF. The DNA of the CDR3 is TGTGCCAGCAGTGTCACTAGCGGGGACACCGGGGAGCTGTTTTTT.

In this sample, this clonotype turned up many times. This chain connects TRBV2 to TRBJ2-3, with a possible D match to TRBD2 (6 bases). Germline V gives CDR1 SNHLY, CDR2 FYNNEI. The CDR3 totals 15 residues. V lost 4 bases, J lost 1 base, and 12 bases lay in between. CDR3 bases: TGTGCCAGCAGTGGGGCGAGCGGGCGCACAGATACGCAGTATTTT. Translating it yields CASSGASGRTDTQYF. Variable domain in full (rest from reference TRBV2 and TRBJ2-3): EPEVTQTPSHQVTQMGQEVILRCVPISNHLYFYWYRQILGQKVEFLVSFYNNEISEKSEIFDDQFSVERPDGSNFTLKIRSTKLEDSAMYFCASSGASGRTDTQYFGPGTRLTVL.

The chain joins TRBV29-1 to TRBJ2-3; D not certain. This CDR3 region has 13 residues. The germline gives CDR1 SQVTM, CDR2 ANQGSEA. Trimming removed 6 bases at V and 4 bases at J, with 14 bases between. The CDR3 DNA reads TGCAGCGTATCTGTCTTCATTGCAGATACGCAGTATTTT. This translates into CSVSVFIADTQYF.

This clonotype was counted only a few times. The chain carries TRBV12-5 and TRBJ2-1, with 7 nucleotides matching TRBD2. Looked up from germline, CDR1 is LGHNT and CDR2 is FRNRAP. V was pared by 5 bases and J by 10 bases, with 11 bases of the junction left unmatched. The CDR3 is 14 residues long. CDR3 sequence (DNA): TGTGCTAGTGGTCCCGGGACTATCAGGGCGGAGCAGTTCTTC. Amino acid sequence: CASGPGTIRAEQFF.

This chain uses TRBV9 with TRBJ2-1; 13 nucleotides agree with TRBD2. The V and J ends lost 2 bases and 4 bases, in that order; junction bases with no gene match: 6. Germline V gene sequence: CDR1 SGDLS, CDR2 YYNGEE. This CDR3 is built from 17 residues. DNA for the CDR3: TGTGCCAGCAGCGTCCGCATACTAGCGGGAGGGTACAATGAGCAGTTCTTC. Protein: CASSVRILAGGYNEQFF.

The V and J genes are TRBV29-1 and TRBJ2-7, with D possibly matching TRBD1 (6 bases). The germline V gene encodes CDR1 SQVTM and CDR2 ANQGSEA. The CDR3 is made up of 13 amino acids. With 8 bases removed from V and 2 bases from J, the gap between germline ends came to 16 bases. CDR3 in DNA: TGCAGCCCGTCGACAGGCGAGACCTACGAGCAGTACTTC. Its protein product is CSPSTGETYEQYF.

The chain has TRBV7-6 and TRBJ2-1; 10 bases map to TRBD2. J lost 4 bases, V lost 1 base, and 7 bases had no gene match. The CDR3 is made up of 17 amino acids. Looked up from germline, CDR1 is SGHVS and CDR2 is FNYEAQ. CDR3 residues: CASSLVGTSGVYNEQFF. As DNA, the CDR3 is TGTGCCAGCAGCTTAGTCGGTACTAGCGGGGTATACAATGAGCAGTTCTTC.

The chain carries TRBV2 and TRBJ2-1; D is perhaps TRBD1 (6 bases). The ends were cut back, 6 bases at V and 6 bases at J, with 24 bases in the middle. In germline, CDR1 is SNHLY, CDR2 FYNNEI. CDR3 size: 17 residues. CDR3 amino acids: CASRKTGSSGFGNEQFF. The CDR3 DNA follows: TGTGCCAGCAGGAAAACAGGGAGCTCCGGATTTGGCAATGAGCAGTTCTTC.

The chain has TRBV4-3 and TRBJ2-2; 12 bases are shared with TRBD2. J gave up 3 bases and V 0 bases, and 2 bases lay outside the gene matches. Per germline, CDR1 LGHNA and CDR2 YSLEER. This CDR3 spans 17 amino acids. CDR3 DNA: TGCGCCAGCAGCCAAGAGGCTAGCGGGAGGGACACCGGGGAGCTGTTTTTT. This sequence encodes CASSQEASGRDTGELFF.